The source of this T cell receptor (beta chain) is a study of cytomegalovirus exposure and HLA in healthy donors. Whole-study context: Tens of millions of unique TCRs from HLA-typed donors made up an early data release.

The CDR3 is 13 amino acids. V was shortened by 5 bases and J by 5 bases, with 10 bases between the two germline ends. The germline gives CDR1 SGHTA, CDR2 FQGTGA. The PCR was carried out with 60 Vbeta primers and 13 Jbeta primers. The data were produced by immunoSEQ multiplex PCR, yet TCRdb's version contains in-frame clones alone and is incomplete. This table has just over 150,000 clones, roughly 78% appearing once. The sequenced sample consisted of PBMCs. The V call is TRBV7-3, the J call TRBJ2-1, with D unresolved. The receptor was derived from a woman aged 40 to 50 in good health and CMV-seronegative. The CDR3 protein is CASSHLGNNEQFF. The CDR3 bases are TGTGCCAGCAGCCACCTAGGAAACAATGAGCAGTTCTTC.